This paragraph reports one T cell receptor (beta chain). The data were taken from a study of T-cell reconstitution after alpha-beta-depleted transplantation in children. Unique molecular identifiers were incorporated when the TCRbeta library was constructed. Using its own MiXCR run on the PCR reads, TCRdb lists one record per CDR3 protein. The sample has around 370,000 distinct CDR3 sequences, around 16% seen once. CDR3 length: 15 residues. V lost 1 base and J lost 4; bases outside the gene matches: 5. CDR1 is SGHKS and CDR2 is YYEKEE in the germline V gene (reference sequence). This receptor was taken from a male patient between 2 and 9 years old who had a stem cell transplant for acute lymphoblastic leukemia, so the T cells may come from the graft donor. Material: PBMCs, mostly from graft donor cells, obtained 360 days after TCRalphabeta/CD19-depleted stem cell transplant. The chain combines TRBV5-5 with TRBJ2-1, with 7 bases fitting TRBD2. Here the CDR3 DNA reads TGTGCCAGCAGCTTGCGGGAGGTTGCGTACAATGAGCAGTTCTTC. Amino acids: CASSLREVAYNEQFF.